A selection of T cell receptor beta chains follows, all from one sample in a study of OX40 agonist ivuxolimab in advanced cancers. The protocol was immunoSEQ multiplex PCR, while the TCRdb copy is restricted to in-frame clones and leaves out a portion. This table has about 77,000 clones, 83% appearing once. The specimen comprised CD4+ or CD8+ T cells sorted from blood, sampled in a trial of the OX40 agonist ivuxolimab. All receptors derive from an adult with an advanced solid tumor such as melanoma, head and neck, liver or kidney cancer. Each CDR3 is given with its conserved first and last residue. D genes are given only for firm matches. Expanded clones get a size class; other rows say once, few or many, or leave the size out.

v_call: TRBV7-2
clone_size: -
j_call: TRBJ2-3
d_call: TRBD2
cdr3_nt: TGTGCCAGCAGCCCTAGGGCTTTCGGGGGGGAGAGGGATACGCAGTATTTT
cdr3_aa: CASSPRAFGGERDTQYF

v_call: TRBV11-2
clone_size: -
j_call: TRBJ2-7
d_call: -
cdr3_nt: TGTGCCAGCAGCCCCTCGGGGTATAGGGTGGAGCAGTACTTC
cdr3_aa: CASSPSGYRVEQYF

v_call: TRBV21-1
clone_size: -
j_call: TRBJ2-7
d_call: -
cdr3_nt: TGTGCCAGAGACAAAGGGGCCTACGAGCAGTACTTC
cdr3_aa: CARDKGAYEQYF

v_call: TRBV28
clone_size: -
j_call: TRBJ2-1
d_call: TRBD1
cdr3_nt: TGTGCCAGCAGGCGGACAGGGACCTACAATGAGCAGTTCTTC
cdr3_aa: CASRRTGTYNEQFF

v_call: TRBV5-1
clone_size: -
j_call: TRBJ2-2
d_call: -
cdr3_nt: TGCGCCAGCAGCTTGGGGGGTATGAACACCGGGGAGCTGTTTTTT
cdr3_aa: CASSLGGMNTGELFF

v_call: TRBV27
clone_size: -
j_call: TRBJ2-2
d_call: -
cdr3_nt: TGTGCCAGCAGCCCAGGGGGGTTTTCCGCCGGGGAGCTGTTTTTT
cdr3_aa: CASSPGGFSAGELFF

v_call: TRBV4-1
clone_size: -
j_call: TRBJ2-7
d_call: TRBD2
cdr3_nt: TGCGCCAGCAGCCAAGATACTAGCGGGGGCCCCTCCTCCTACGAGCAGTACTTC
cdr3_aa: CASSQDTSGGPSSYEQYF

v_call: TRBV5-5
clone_size: -
j_call: TRBJ1-1
d_call: -
cdr3_nt: TGTGCCAGCAGCTTGGAACCAGGGATAATGAACACTGAAGCTTTCTTT
cdr3_aa: CASSLEPGIMNTEAFF

v_call: TRBV5-1
clone_size: -
j_call: TRBJ1-2
d_call: -
cdr3_nt: TGCGCCAGCAGCTTGGGACCTGTCCTTTACTTGGGAGGCTACACCTTC
cdr3_aa: CASSLGPVLYLGGYTF

v_call: TRBV27
clone_size: -
j_call: TRBJ1-2
d_call: TRBD1
cdr3_nt: TGTGCCAGCAGTACGAACCGGGACAGGAACTATGGCTACACCTTC
cdr3_aa: CASSTNRDRNYGYTF

v_call: TRBV5-4
clone_size: once
j_call: TRBJ1-3
d_call: TRBD1
cdr3_nt: TGTGCCAGCAGCTTCGGGACAGGGGTAGGAAACACCATATATTTT
cdr3_aa: CASSFGTGVGNTIYF

v_call: TRBV7-7
clone_size: -
j_call: TRBJ2-2
d_call: TRBD1
cdr3_nt: TGTGCCAGCAGCTGGGACAGGGGGAACACCGGGGAGCTGTTTTTT
cdr3_aa: CASSWDRGNTGELFF

v_call: TRBV4-3
clone_size: -
j_call: TRBJ2-1
d_call: TRBD2
cdr3_nt: TGCGCCAGCAGCCAAGATATGGGGCGGGGGGCGAATGAGCAGTTCTTC
cdr3_aa: CASSQDMGRGANEQFF

v_call: TRBV6-1
clone_size: few
j_call: TRBJ2-1
d_call: TRBD2
cdr3_nt: TGTGCCAGCCTCGGACTAGCGGGAGACAATGAGCAGTTCTTC
cdr3_aa: CASLGLAGDNEQFF

v_call: TRBV6-1
clone_size: -
j_call: TRBJ1-1
d_call: -
cdr3_nt: TGTGCCAGCGCTTTCACAGGGATGAACACTGAAGCTTTCTTT
cdr3_aa: CASAFTGMNTEAFF

v_call: TRBV11-2
clone_size: -
j_call: TRBJ2-1
d_call: -
cdr3_nt: TGTGCCAGCAGCTTGAGGACTAGGGGGAGTGAGCAGTTCTTC
cdr3_aa: CASSLRTRGSEQFF

v_call: TRBV29-1
clone_size: -
j_call: TRBJ2-7
d_call: -
cdr3_nt: TGCAGCGTCTCGGAGGTTAGCGGAGCCTCCTACGAGCAGTACTTC
cdr3_aa: CSVSEVSGASYEQYF

v_call: TRBV30
clone_size: -
j_call: TRBJ1-2
d_call: TRBD1
cdr3_nt: TGTGCCTGGGGATCGACAGGGTACTATGGCTACACCTTC
cdr3_aa: CAWGSTGYYGYTF

v_call: TRBV6-5
clone_size: -
j_call: TRBJ2-5
d_call: TRBD2
cdr3_nt: TGTGCCAGCAGCCGGGGACTAGCGGGACGGGAGACCCAGTACTTC
cdr3_aa: CASSRGLAGRETQYF

v_call: TRBV27
clone_size: -
j_call: TRBJ2-7
d_call: -
cdr3_nt: TGTGCCAGCAGTTTATCGAGGCTCCAGACCTACGAGCAGTACTTC
cdr3_aa: CASSLSRLQTYEQYF

v_call: TRBV6-1
clone_size: -
j_call: TRBJ1-1
d_call: TRBD1
cdr3_nt: TGTGCCAGCAGTGAAAGGGGGACAGGAATGAACACTGAAGCTTTCTTT
cdr3_aa: CASSERGTGMNTEAFF

v_call: TRBV9
clone_size: -
j_call: TRBJ1-1
d_call: TRBD1
cdr3_nt: TGTGCCAGCAGCGTGGGTCAGGGGGGCTACACTGAAGCTTTCTTT
cdr3_aa: CASSVGQGGYTEAFF

v_call: TRBV5-1
clone_size: -
j_call: TRBJ1-6
d_call: TRBD1
cdr3_nt: TGCGCCAGCAGCTTGGGAACAGGGGTTAATTCACCCCTCCACTTT
cdr3_aa: CASSLGTGVNSPLHF

v_call: TRBV11-3
clone_size: -
j_call: TRBJ1-1
d_call: -
cdr3_nt: TGTGCCAGCAGCCCCCCTTCGGGTGAAGCTTTCTTT
cdr3_aa: CASSPPSGEAFF

v_call: TRBV4-2
clone_size: -
j_call: TRBJ2-7
d_call: TRBD1
cdr3_nt: TGTGCCAGCAGCCAGCTTTCCGGGACAGGGGGCTACGAGCAGTACTTC
cdr3_aa: CASSQLSGTGGYEQYF

v_call: TRBV7-2
clone_size: -
j_call: TRBJ2-7
d_call: -
cdr3_nt: TGTGCCAGCAGCTTAGGCAGGTCCTACGAGCAGTACTTC
cdr3_aa: CASSLGRSYEQYF

v_call: TRBV28
clone_size: once
j_call: TRBJ1-4
d_call: -
cdr3_nt: TGTGCCAGCAGACCCCAGGGGTTCGAAAAACTGTTTTTT
cdr3_aa: CASRPQGFEKLFF

v_call: TRBV29-1
clone_size: -
j_call: TRBJ2-1
d_call: TRBD2
cdr3_nt: TGCAGCGTTGGGGGAGCGGGAGTCCACAATGAGCAGTTCTTC
cdr3_aa: CSVGGAGVHNEQFF

v_call: TRBV7-7
clone_size: few
j_call: TRBJ2-5
d_call: TRBD1
cdr3_nt: TGTGCCAGCAGCTCTAGGACAGGGGATGTCCAGTACTTC
cdr3_aa: CASSSRTGDVQYF

v_call: TRBV28
clone_size: -
j_call: TRBJ2-7
d_call: -
cdr3_nt: TGTGCCAGCAGTTTAGGGGGACGGATCTACGAGCAGTACTTC
cdr3_aa: CASSLGGRIYEQYF

v_call: TRBV2
clone_size: -
j_call: TRBJ1-1
d_call: -
cdr3_nt: TGTGCCAGCAGGCTTCGCGGGGGCGGCACTGAAGCTTTCTTT
cdr3_aa: CASRLRGGGTEAFF

v_call: TRBV18
clone_size: -
j_call: TRBJ2-7
d_call: TRBD2
cdr3_nt: TGTGCCAGCTCGTCTCGCGGGAGGGCTGACGAGCAGTACTTC
cdr3_aa: CASSSRGRADEQYF

v_call: TRBV7-2
clone_size: -
j_call: TRBJ2-7
d_call: -
cdr3_nt: TGTGCCAGCAGCTTAGGTGTCAGGTACGAGCAGTACTTC
cdr3_aa: CASSLGVRYEQYF

v_call: TRBV18
clone_size: -
j_call: TRBJ2-3
d_call: -
cdr3_nt: TGTGCCAGCTCACCACCGTCCGAGGGCACAGATACGCAGTATTTT
cdr3_aa: CASSPPSEGTDTQYF

v_call: TRBV19
clone_size: -
j_call: TRBJ2-7
d_call: TRBD1
cdr3_nt: TGTGCCAGTAGTCCGGGACAGGGGCCCTGGGGCTCCGAGCAGTACTTC
cdr3_aa: CASSPGQGPWGSEQYF

v_call: TRBV6-6
clone_size: -
j_call: TRBJ1-6
d_call: -
cdr3_nt: TGTGCCAGCTTCGGGGCGAATTCACCCCTCCACTTT
cdr3_aa: CASFGANSPLHF

v_call: TRBV5-5
clone_size: -
j_call: TRBJ1-2
d_call: -
cdr3_nt: TGTGCCAGCAGACCCCTACTAGCTAACTATGGCTACACCTTC
cdr3_aa: CASRPLLANYGYTF

v_call: TRBV6-5
clone_size: -
j_call: TRBJ2-7
d_call: -
cdr3_nt: TGTGCCAGCAGGCCTATGGTGTCCACCTACGAGCAGTACTTC
cdr3_aa: CASRPMVSTYEQYF

v_call: TRBV27
clone_size: -
j_call: TRBJ2-2
d_call: -
cdr3_nt: TGTGCCAGCAGCCTCCACCCCGCCGGGGAGCTGTTTTTT
cdr3_aa: CASSLHPAGELFF

v_call: TRBV12-5
clone_size: few
j_call: TRBJ2-3
d_call: TRBD1
cdr3_nt: TGTGCTAGTGGTTTAGAGGGGGCGGTTACGCAGTATTTT
cdr3_aa: CASGLEGAVTQYF

v_call: TRBV5-5
clone_size: -
j_call: TRBJ2-6
d_call: TRBD1
cdr3_nt: TGTGCCAGCAGCCGACAGGGAACTGGGGCCAACGTCCTGACTTTC
cdr3_aa: CASSRQGTGANVLTF

v_call: TRBV5-4
clone_size: few
j_call: TRBJ2-3
d_call: -
cdr3_nt: TGTGCCAGCAGCTCTACAGGTTCTAGCACAGATACGCAGTATTTT
cdr3_aa: CASSSTGSSTDTQYF

v_call: TRBV5-1
clone_size: -
j_call: TRBJ2-5
d_call: -
cdr3_nt: TGCGCCAGCAGCTTGACACCTCAAGAGACCCAGTACTTC
cdr3_aa: CASSLTPQETQYF

v_call: TRBV19
clone_size: -
j_call: TRBJ2-5
d_call: TRBD1
cdr3_nt: TGTGCCAGTAGTAGAGGACAGGTAGTGCAAGAGACCCAGTACTTC
cdr3_aa: CASSRGQVVQETQYF

v_call: TRBV11-2
clone_size: -
j_call: TRBJ2-2
d_call: -
cdr3_nt: TGTGCCAGCAGCCGGACTGCCCCGAACACCGGGGAGCTGTTTTTT
cdr3_aa: CASSRTAPNTGELFF

v_call: TRBV5-6
clone_size: -
j_call: TRBJ2-4
d_call: -
cdr3_nt: TGTGCCAGCAGCCCTCCCGGTCCGGGAAACATTCAGTACTTC
cdr3_aa: CASSPPGPGNIQYF

v_call: TRBV6-5
clone_size: -
j_call: TRBJ2-7
d_call: TRBD1
cdr3_nt: TGTGCCAGCAGTTACGGGACAGGGGGCTTCGAGCAGTACTTC
cdr3_aa: CASSYGTGGFEQYF

v_call: TRBV14
clone_size: -
j_call: TRBJ2-2
d_call: -
cdr3_nt: TGTGCCAGCAGCGTACAGGTCACCGGGGAGCTGTTTTTT
cdr3_aa: CASSVQVTGELFF

v_call: TRBV7-2
clone_size: -
j_call: TRBJ2-7
d_call: -
cdr3_nt: TGTGCCAGCAGCTACGTACCCTACGAGCAGTACTTC
cdr3_aa: CASSYVPYEQYF

v_call: TRBV29-1
clone_size: medium-sized
j_call: TRBJ1-4
d_call: -
cdr3_nt: TGCAGCGTTGGAAAAGGGGGAGAAAAACTGTTTTTT
cdr3_aa: CSVGKGGEKLFF

v_call: TRBV6-5
clone_size: -
j_call: TRBJ1-2
d_call: -
cdr3_nt: TGTGCCAGCAGGCTGAGAGGGGAAAACTATGGCTACACCTTC
cdr3_aa: CASRLRGENYGYTF

v_call: TRBV7-2
clone_size: -
j_call: TRBJ1-6
d_call: TRBD1
cdr3_nt: TGTGCCAGCAGCCAAAACAGGGGAGGGAATAATTCACCCCTCCACTTT
cdr3_aa: CASSQNRGGNNSPLHF

v_call: TRBV6-7
clone_size: once
j_call: TRBJ2-5
d_call: TRBD1
cdr3_nt: TGTGCCAGCAGTTACGCGGACAGGGATGAGACCCAGTACTTC
cdr3_aa: CASSYADRDETQYF

v_call: TRBV11-3
clone_size: -
j_call: TRBJ1-2
d_call: TRBD1
cdr3_nt: TGTGCCAGCAGCTCGGACAGGGCGAGGAATGGCTACACCTTC
cdr3_aa: CASSSDRARNGYTF